A selection of T cell receptor beta chains follows, all from one sample in a study of cytomegalovirus exposure and HLA in healthy donors. Sequencing was performed with immunoSEQ multiplex PCR; in TCRdb, only in-frame clones are kept and a portion is missing. The sample carries 100,000 to 120,000 clones, 76% recorded once. The sample taken for sequencing was PBMCs. These receptors were obtained from a man in his thirties or forties in good health and CMV-seropositive. The CDR3 runs from the conserved cysteine through the conserved F or W. A D gene is named only where the DNA matches it firmly. Clone size is given for some rows only: seen once, a few or many times, or a class if the clone is expanded.

V gene,clone size,J gene,D gene,CDR3 DNA,CDR3 protein
TRBV6-5,NA,TRBJ2-1,TRBD2,TGTGCCACGAAAAGCGGGGGGGCCTTTTGGGAGCAGTTCTTC,CATKSGGAFWEQFF
TRBV7-8,few,TRBJ2-2,NA,TGTGCCAGCAGCTACGACTACACCGGGGAGCTGTTTTTT,CASSYDYTGELFF
TRBV7-9,few,TRBJ1-1,TRBD1,TGTGCCAGCAGCTCCCGGACAGGGGGCTCCTCAGCTTTCTTT,CASSSRTGGSSAFF
TRBV2,NA,TRBJ2-7,TRBD1,TGTGCCAGCAGTGCGGGACAGGGGAGTGGCGAGCAGTACTTC,CASSAGQGSGEQYF
TRBV14,few,TRBJ2-5,TRBD2,TGTGCCAGCAGCCCTCGTAGCGGGGGGCTTGAGACCCAGTACTTC,CASSPRSGGLETQYF
TRBV7-9,NA,TRBJ1-5,NA,TGTGCCAGCAGCAACAGGGATAGCAATCAGCCCCAGCATTTT,CASSNRDSNQPQHF
TRBV27,NA,TRBJ1-1,NA,TGTGCCAGCAGTTTCAACCAGGGCCGGGAAGCTTTCTTT,CASSFNQGREAFF
TRBV4-3,NA,TRBJ2-7,TRBD2,TGCGCCAGCAGCCAAAGTCGGACTAGCGCCGTCTACGAGCAGTACTTC,CASSQSRTSAVYEQYF
TRBV9,NA,TRBJ2-3,NA,TGTGCCAGCAGTGAGACAGCACCCCTTGGCACAGATACGCAGTATTTT,CASSETAPLGTDTQYF
TRBV5-1,NA,TRBJ2-5,NA,TGCGCCAGCAGCTTCACTCAGGGGGAGACCCAGTACTTC,CASSFTQGETQYF
TRBV6-5,NA,TRBJ2-4,TRBD1,TGTGCTAGCAGTTACTCGACAGGGGAGGCCAAAAACATTCAGTACTTC,CASSYSTGEAKNIQYF
TRBV5-4,once,TRBJ1-1,NA,TGTGCCAGCAGCTGGGGCGGGAACACTGAAGCTTTCTTT,CASSWGGNTEAFF
TRBV11-2,few,TRBJ1-3,NA,TGTGCCAGCAGCTTAAATGTACGCCGGTCTGGAAACACCATATATTTT,CASSLNVRRSGNTIYF
TRBV28,NA,TRBJ1-2,TRBD1,TGTGCCAGCAGTACCCCCCTGACAGGGGGGTACTATGGCTACACCTTC,CASSTPLTGGYYGYTF
TRBV30,once,TRBJ2-5,TRBD1,TGTGCCTGGTGGACAGGGAGGTACAAAGAGACCCAGTACTTC,CAWWTGRYKETQYF
TRBV13,few,TRBJ1-1,NA,TGTGCCAGCAGCTTTGGAGAGAACACTGAAGCTTTCTTT,CASSFGENTEAFF
TRBV5-5,NA,TRBJ2-7,NA,TGTGCCAGCAGCTTGACGGTACCCCCGAGGGCCTACGAGCAGTACTTC,CASSLTVPPRAYEQYF
TRBV19,NA,TRBJ2-2,TRBD2,TGTGCCAGTAGTATATCGGGGGGGCACACCGGGGAGCTGTTTTTT,CASSISGGHTGELFF
TRBV4-3,few,TRBJ1-6,TRBD1,TGCGCCAGCAGCCCGGGACAGGATAGTTCACCCCTCCACTTT,CASSPGQDSSPLHF
TRBV27,NA,TRBJ1-4,NA,TGTGCCAGCAGTCCGACAGGTTCCGGGCGTGAAAAACTGTTTTTT,CASSPTGSGREKLFF
TRBV9,NA,TRBJ2-7,NA,TGTGCCAGCAGCGTGAACCACATGGGGGCTTACGAGCAGTACTTC,CASSVNHMGAYEQYF
TRBV9,NA,TRBJ2-7,NA,TGTGCCAGCACCCCCGGGGTAGGGCCAACCTACGAGCAGTACTTC,CASTPGVGPTYEQYF
TRBV7-8,NA,TRBJ2-7,NA,TGTGCCAGCAGCTTAGATAGGGGGAGCTCCTACGAGCAGTACTTC,CASSLDRGSSYEQYF
TRBV28,NA,TRBJ2-1,NA,TGTGCCAGCAGCGGAGGACAGAGCTCCTACAATGAGCAGTTCTTC,CASSGGQSSYNEQFF
TRBV5-5,NA,TRBJ2-1,TRBD2,TGTGCCAGCAGCTTGGTCGGCGGGGGGGCCTACAATGAGCAGTTCTTC,CASSLVGGGAYNEQFF
TRBV7-2,NA,TRBJ2-1,TRBD1,TGTGCCAGCAGCAAGGGACAGGGGGCCTACAATGAGCAGTTCTTC,CASSKGQGAYNEQFF
TRBV11-2,NA,TRBJ2-5,NA,TGTGCCAGCAGCTTAGGTCCCGTGACGGAGGAGACCCAGTACTTC,CASSLGPVTEETQYF
TRBV6-6,NA,TRBJ2-7,NA,TGTGCCAGCAGTACGGACGGGGGACTCTACGAGCAGTACTTC,CASSTDGGLYEQYF
TRBV6-5,NA,TRBJ2-7,TRBD1,TGTGTAACCCGGACAGGGCTTCGCGAGCAGTACTTC,CVTRTGLREQYF
TRBV7-8,NA,TRBJ1-5,TRBD1,TGTGCCAGCAGCTTGGCCCCCGGACAGGGGGCCTTATGGAATCAGCCCCAGCATTTT,CASSLAPGQGALWNQPQHF
TRBV6-6,NA,TRBJ2-1,TRBD2,TGTGCCAGCAGTCCCTCGGGGGGTGAGCAGTTCTTC,CASSPSGGEQFF
TRBV7-7,few,TRBJ2-7,NA,TGTGCTAGCAGCCTATCCGAGGGGGACACCTACGAGCAGTACTTC,CASSLSEGDTYEQYF
TRBV29-1,NA,TRBJ2-7,NA,TGCAGCGTTGGAGGTCGGCAGTACTACGAGCAGTACTTC,CSVGGRQYYEQYF
TRBV6-5,NA,TRBJ1-2,NA,TGTGCCAGCAGCTTAACAGGAAACTATGGCTACACCTTC,CASSLTGNYGYTF
TRBV6-5,NA,TRBJ2-7,NA,TGTGCCAGCAGACCCGACAGGACAGTCCCCGAGCAGTACTTC,CASRPDRTVPEQYF
TRBV28,NA,TRBJ1-5,NA,TGTGCCAGCAGTTTAGCAGACTATAGCAATCAGCCCCAGCATTTT,CASSLADYSNQPQHF
TRBV7-9,NA,TRBJ1-6,NA,TGTGCCAGCAGCTTATCCGAGGGGACTCTCGGGTCACCCCTCCACTTT,CASSLSEGTLGSPLHF
TRBV27,NA,TRBJ2-7,TRBD1,TGTGCCAGCAGTTGGGGCCAGGGGACAGGGCCCTACGAGCAGTACTTC,CASSWGQGTGPYEQYF
TRBV7-8,NA,TRBJ1-2,NA,TGTGCCAGCAGCTCTTCCGGGGGTGGGAACTATGGCTACACCTTC,CASSSSGGGNYGYTF
TRBV7-9,NA,TRBJ1-1,NA,TGTGCCAGCAGCTTAGCCGGTGGCGGCGTGAACACTGAAGCTTTCTTT,CASSLAGGGVNTEAFF
TRBV11-2,NA,TRBJ2-7,TRBD2,TGTGCCAGCAGCTTAAGGCTAGCGGGGGGGTACGAGCAGTACTTC,CASSLRLAGGYEQYF
TRBV19,NA,TRBJ1-5,NA,TGTGCCAGTAGTGGTCCAGGGAAAGGTCAGCCCCAGCATTTT,CASSGPGKGQPQHF
TRBV7-8,NA,TRBJ1-5,NA,TGTGCCAGCAGCTTACTTCGTGACGGCGAGCGTGGCAATCAGCCCCAGCATTTT,CASSLLRDGERGNQPQHF
TRBV4-1,NA,TRBJ2-3,TRBD2,TGCGCCAGCAGCCAAGAGGGGCGGGGGGGAGATACGCAGTATTTT,CASSQEGRGGDTQYF
TRBV5-1,few,TRBJ1-2,TRBD1,TGCGCCAGCAGCCCGGGACAGGGGGCTGATGGCTACACCTTC,CASSPGQGADGYTF
TRBV5-5,NA,TRBJ1-4,NA,TGTGCCAGCAGCCCAGGCAAAAATCAACCCCGAGAAAAACTGTTTTTT,CASSPGKNQPREKLFF
TRBV27,NA,TRBJ2-1,TRBD2,TGTGCCAGCAGTTTGGCTAGCGGGTACAATGAGCAGTTCTTC,CASSLASGYNEQFF